This T cell receptor (beta chain) was profiled in a study of T cell repertoires in ileal Crohn's disease. Study-wide background: Patients had a median approximately 7.2-year disease duration, and approximately 35% were active smokers.

The V end was cut by 4 bases, the J end by 3 bases, with 20 bases between. This CDR3 is 16 amino acids long. Germline lookup yields CDR1 SGDLS and CDR2 YYNGEE. Repertoires were generated with immunoSEQ multiplex PCR, while TCRdb's copy carries only in-frame clones and drops some. Of 6,000 or so clones listed, about 78% are singletons. The receptor was derived from an adult with Crohn's disease. The V gene is TRBV9, the J gene TRBJ2-7; D is perhaps TRBD2 (6 bases). The sample comprised ileal tissue. In DNA form, the CDR3 reads TGTGCCAGCAGCCCCCCGGGAGCGGGCCCACACTACGAGCAGTACTTC. As protein: CASSPPGAGPHYEQYF.